This TCR beta chain originates from a study of immune reconstitution after stem cell transplant in scleroderma. TCRdb fed the RT-PCR reads into MiXCR, producing one record per CDR3 protein. The table lists around 5,000 distinct CDR3 sequences, approximately 7.9% of them singletons. The CDR3 runs to 15 residues. Trimming stripped 6 bases from V and 4 bases from J, with 18 bases between. CDR1 is KGHSH and CDR2 is LQKENI in the germline V gene. This specimen was acquired before or after autologous hematopoietic stem cell transplantation (not recorded which). The sequence was collected from a male donor with systemic sclerosis. This rearrangement joins TRBV18 to TRBJ1-2; D gene uncertain. For the CDR3, the DNA is TGTGCCAGCTCTCCTGGACCGCCAAACCTCTATGGCTACACCTTC. Translated, it gives CASSPGPPNLYGYTF.